These 20 T cell receptor beta chains were sequenced from one sample in a study of beta chain features in type 1 diabetes. The isolated RNA, all of it, was reverse transcribed, so expressed TCRB transcripts were what got sequenced. The repertoire was sequenced with immunoSEQ multiplex PCR; TCRdb's copy has only in-frame clones and lacks some. The sample includes under 400,000 clones, 12% to 15% of them seen just once. The sample taken for sequencing was central memory CD4+ T cells from blood. The receptors here all came from a man aged 30 to 45 in good health.

The CDR3 protein is CASSYGGRVESPLHF. CDR3 bases: TGTGCCAGCAGTTACGGGGGCAGGGTAGAATCACCCCTCCACTTT. This chain joins TRBV6-6 and TRBJ1-6; possibly TRBD1 for D (6 bases). Per germline, CDR1 MNHNY and CDR2 SVGAGI (reference sequence). Trimming took 2 bases from V and 10 from J, leaving 15 bases between them. This CDR3 spans 15 amino acids.

Details on this clone: The same CDR3 is also encoded by other DNA sequences in this sample. The rearrangement links TRBV27 to TRBJ1-2, with D unresolved. The CDR3 has 14 amino acids. Trimming took 6 bases from V and 4 from J, leaving 15 bases between them. Germline values: CDR1 MNHEY, CDR2 SMNVEV (reference sequence). CDR3 region: CASSRATVGYGYTF. The CDR3 DNA follows: TGTGCCAGCAGCCGGGCTACGGTCGGCTATGGCTACACCTTC.

This chain uses TRBV4-1 with TRBJ1-4; a possible D gene is TRBD1 (5 bases). Germline CDR1 is MGHRA and CDR2 is YSYEKL. Between the trimmed V and J ends, which lost 2 bases and 0 bases, there was a span of 10 bases. The CDR3 runs 16 residues. CDR3 coding DNA: TGCGCCAGCAGCCAACGCGGGACCGCAACTAATGAAAAACTGTTTTTT. Translated, it gives CASSQRGTATNEKLFF.

The DNA of the CDR3 is TGCGCCAGCAGCCTGGAAAAAGAGACCCAGTACTTC. This encodes CASSLEKETQYF. The genes are TRBV5-1 and TRBJ2-5, with no clear D. The CDR3 extends over 12 amino acids. V was clipped by 4 bases and J by 3 bases, with 7 bases between them. Germline loops: CDR1 SGHRS, CDR2 YFSETQ.

There are a few counts of this clone. The chain uses TRBV6-5 and TRBJ2-7; perhaps D is TRBD1 or TRBD2 (5 bases each). The germline V and J ends were trimmed by 8 bases and 6 bases, with 20 bases remaining between them. The length of the CDR3 is 14 residues. In germline, CDR1 is MNHEY, CDR2 SVGAGI. As DNA, the CDR3 is TGTGCCAGCCGGCGGTCCCATGGGGGAGTCGAGCAGTACGTC. This sequence encodes CASRRSHGGVEQYV.

In this sample, this clone turned up many times. The chain carries TRBV14 and TRBJ2-6; D ambiguous. The CDR3 runs 13 residues. V shed 3 bases and J shed 4 bases, with 4 bases lying between them. The germline V gene encodes CDR1 SGHDN and CDR2 FVKESK. This CDR3 is CASSQSGANVLTF. The DNA for the CDR3 is TGTGCCAGCAGCCAGTCGGGGGCCAACGTCCTGACTTTC.

A few counts support this clone. The rearrangement links TRBV7-6 to TRBJ2-2; a possible D gene is TRBD1 (5 bases). V was trimmed by 5 bases and J by 7 bases, leaving 11 bases between them. The CDR3 totals 13 residues. Germline values: CDR1 SGHVS, CDR2 FNYEAQ. CDR3 in amino acids: CASSLRVVGELFF. CDR3 DNA sequence: TGTGCCAGCAGCCTCAGGGTCGTCGGGGAGCTGTTTTTT.

Only a few counts were recorded for this clone. This chain uses TRBV27 with TRBJ2-1; D ambiguous. The CDR3 extends over 13 amino acids. In germline, CDR1 is MNHEY, CDR2 SMNVEV (reference sequence). V lost 2 bases, J lost 8 bases, and 10 bases lay in between. In DNA form, the CDR3 reads TGTGCCAGCAGTTTAAAGGAGTTAGATGAGCAGTTCTTC. Protein product: CASSLKELDEQFF.

V gene TRBV7-8 combines with J gene TRBJ2-7, with 8 bases aligning to TRBD1. The CDR3 contains 15 residues. V was pared by 1 base and J by 2 bases, with 4 bases of the junction left unmatched. Germline CDR1 SGHVS, CDR2 FQNEAQ. For the CDR3, the DNA is TGTGCCAGCAGCTTAGTTCCGGACAGGGCCTACGAGCAGTACTTC. It encodes CASSLVPDRAYEQYF.

The chain employs TRBV5-1 and TRBJ1-1, with D perhaps TRBD1 (5 bases). This CDR3 contains 14 residues. From germline, CDR1 is SGHRS and CDR2 YFSETQ. Trimming took 3 bases from V and 6 from J, leaving 15 bases between them. CDR3 DNA: TGCGCCAGCAGCTCCGGGGCGGAGAGCGCTGAAGCTTTCTTT. Amino acids: CASSSGAESAEAFF.

This clone has just a few counts. V gene TRBV7-8 combines with J gene TRBJ1-1, with D hard to call. Trimming pared 5 bases from V and 0 bases from J, leaving 13 bases between. Per the germline V gene, CDR1 is SGHVS and CDR2 is FQNEAQ. The CDR3 is 15 amino acids. CDR3 nucleotides: TGTGCCAGCAGCGCCCGCGGAGGCATGAACACTGAAGCTTTCTTT. This gives the protein CASSARGGMNTEAFF.

V and J are TRBV7-2 and TRBJ2-5; 10 positions match TRBD2. CDR3 size: 14 residues. Germline loops: CDR1 SGHTA, CDR2 FQGNSA. V lost 4 bases and J lost 5; bases outside the gene matches: 4. The CDR3 region has the DNA TGTGCCAGCAGCTCGGGACTAGCGCGCGAGACCCAGTACTTC. This gives the protein CASSSGLARETQYF.

The J gene is TRBJ2-7, the V gene TRBV2; unclear D gene. CDR3 length equals 11 residues. Trimming cost V 6 bases and J 9 bases, with 12 bases left between them. Germline assignment: CDR1 SNHLY and CDR2 FYNNEI. The CDR3 region has the DNA TGTGCCAGCAGGTTAAATACGGCGCAGTACTTC. This sequence encodes CASRLNTAQYF.

CDR3 sequence: CASSQVAASPHEQYF. As DNA, the CDR3 is TGCGCCAGCAGCCAAGTAGCGGCCTCCCCCCACGAGCAGTACTTC. The rearrangement joins TRBV4-3 to TRBJ2-7; D might be TRBD2 (6 bases). Germline values: CDR1 LGHNA, CDR2 YSLEER. V gave up 1 base and J gave up 5 bases, with 15 bases separating them. The CDR3 contains 15 residues.

Only a few counts were recorded for this clone. J is TRBJ2-4 and V is TRBV4-3; 7 nucleotides agree with TRBD2. Germline CDR1 reads LGHNA; CDR2 reads YSLEER. The CDR3 has 19 residues. With V trimmed by 0 bases and J by 3 bases, 14 bases remained unmatched. In DNA, the CDR3 is TGCGCCAGCAGCCAAGATCCGGCGGGAGTCGGGGTTGGCAAAAACATTCAGTACTTC. It yields the protein CASSQDPAGVGVGKNIQYF.

The CDR3 is CASSLGTSGRRNEQFF. The DNA of the CDR3 is TGTGCCAGCAGTCTTGGGACTAGCGGGAGGAGGAATGAGCAGTTCTTC. The chain combines TRBV11-2 with TRBJ2-1, with TRBD2 matching over 15 bases. The CDR3 length is 16 residues. The V and J ends lost 6 bases and 7 bases, in that order; junction bases with no gene match: 7. CDR1 is SGHAT and CDR2 is FQNNGV in the germline V gene.

The gene calls are TRBV9 and TRBJ2-2; D unresolved. The CDR3 has 13 amino acids. Deletions cut 0 bases from V and 8 bases from J, with 8 bases between. Per the germline V gene, CDR1 is SGDLS and CDR2 is YYNGEE. CDR3 bases: TGTGCCAGCAGCGTAGCTACGAGAGGGGAGCTGTTTTTT. It specifies CASSVATRGELFF.

This clone was recorded a few times. The V gene is TRBV4-1, the J gene TRBJ2-5, with 7 bases lining up with TRBD1. V was pared by 3 bases and J by 1 base, with 2 bases of the junction left unmatched. This CDR3 spans 14 amino acids. Germline CDR1 reads MGHRA; CDR2 reads YSYEKL. CDR3 sequence: CASSQGTAQETQYF. The CDR3 DNA reads TGCGCCAGCAGCCAGGGGACAGCCCAAGAGACCCAGTACTTC.

This sequence joins TRBV19 and TRBJ1-2, with 7 positions matching TRBD1. The CDR3 consists of 13 residues. The trim removed 10 bases at V and 7 bases at J, leaving 12 bases unmatched. Germline CDR1 and CDR2: LNHDA and SQIVND (reference sequence). CDR3 in amino acids: CATRQGVLGGYTF. In nucleotides, the CDR3 is TGTGCCACTCGACAGGGAGTACTGGGTGGCTACACCTTC.

The V and J genes are TRBV19 and TRBJ2-1, with 8 bases identical to TRBD2. The V gene's germline CDR1 is LNHDA and CDR2 SQIVND (reference sequence). This CDR3 comprises 16 residues. The ends lost 4 bases at V and 7 bases at J; junction bases unmatched: 12. CDR3 coding DNA: TGTGCCAGTAGTACCAAGCGGGAGTCATGGTTAAATGAGCAGTTCTTC. Protein sequence: CASSTKRESWLNEQFF. Drawing the rest from reference TRBV19 and TRBJ2-1, the complete variable domain is DGGITQSPKYLFRKEGQNVTLSCEQNLNHDAMYWYRQDPGQGLRLIYYSQIVNDFQKGDIAEGYSVSREKKESFPLTVTSAQKNPTAFYLCASSTKRESWLNEQFFGPGTRLTVL.